The 14 T cell receptor beta chains given below trace back to one sample, sequenced in a study of T cell changes during pregnancy in multiple sclerosis. Here immunoSEQ multiplex PCR was the method, and the copy in TCRdb shows in-frame clones only, minus some. The data contain some 77,000 clones, around nine tenths of them singletons. Sample: CD4+ T cells from peripheral blood mononuclear cells, taken before pregnancy. The receptors shown here come from a female donor with multiple sclerosis, enrolled in a pregnancy study.

This CDR3 is CASRETGGSYEQYF. The CDR3 region has the DNA TGTGCCAGTAGGGAAACAGGGGGCTCCTACGAGCAGTACTTC. The chain uses TRBV19 and TRBJ2-7; 8 bases align to TRBD1. Germline CDR1 is LNHDA and CDR2 is SQIVND (reference sequence). The length of the CDR3 is 14 residues. V lost 6 bases and J lost 0; bases outside the gene matches: 4.

The V and J genes are TRBV7-9 and TRBJ1-5; D unclear. The V end lost 3 bases, the J end lost 5 bases, and 5 bases lay between the germline ends. The CDR3 consists of 12 residues. CDR1 and CDR2 from the germline V gene are SEHNR and FQNEAQ (reference sequence). As DNA, the CDR3 is TGTGCCAGCAGCTTCTCTGATCAGCCCCAGCATTTT. This codes for CASSFSDQPQHF.

V gene TRBV5-1 combines with J gene TRBJ1-1, with a weak D call TRBD1 (5 bases). Germline V gene lookup returns CDR1 SGHRS and CDR2 YFSETQ. The ends were cut back, 4 bases at V and 4 bases at J, with 14 bases in the middle. The CDR3 has 14 amino acids. The CDR3 nucleotides are TGCGCCAGCAGCACCCGCGGGGGGTCCACTGAAGCTTTCTTT. This codes for CASSTRGGSTEAFF.

This CDR3 reads CASSSSGGTYNEQFF. The CDR3, as DNA: TGTGCCAGCAGCTCCAGCGGGGGAACTTACAATGAGCAGTTCTTC. V gene TRBV7-2 combines with J gene TRBJ2-1; 8 bases fit TRBD2. CDR3 length: 15 residues. Germline V gene sequence: CDR1 SGHTA, CDR2 FQGNSA. The trim removed 4 bases at V and 4 bases at J, leaving 6 bases unmatched.

The chain has TRBV30 and TRBJ2-2; no reliable D call. The V end was cut by 1 base, the J end by 3 bases, with 9 bases between. CDR3 size: 14 residues. From germline, CDR1 is GTSNPN and CDR2 SVGIG (reference sequence). The DNA of the CDR3 is TGTGCCTGGAGTGAGACACCATACACCGGGGAGCTGTTTTTT. Encoded protein: CAWSETPYTGELFF.

CDR3 sequence (DNA): TGTGCCAGCAGCTTACAGGGGCCCCAAGAGACCCAGTACTTC. Encoded protein: CASSLQGPQETQYF. The chain couples TRBV7-9 to TRBJ2-5, with D tentatively TRBD1 (6 bases). The CDR3 extends over 14 amino acids. The germline V gene encodes CDR1 SEHNR and CDR2 FQNEAQ (reference sequence). Trimming cost V 2 bases and J 1 base, with 8 bases left between them.

This clone appeared a single time. The CDR3 DNA is TGTGCCAGCTCAAATTATTTGACAGGGATGAACACTGAAGCTTTCTTT. It codes for CASSNYLTGMNTEAFF. This sequence joins TRBV18 and TRBJ1-1; TRBD1 agrees at 7 bases. V shed 5 bases, J shed 0 bases, and the junction held 9 bases outside the gene matches. This CDR3 is 16 amino acids long. Germline CDR1 and CDR2: KGHSH and LQKENI.

The chain couples TRBV10-3 to TRBJ2-2, with D unresolved. Looked up from germline, CDR1 is ENHRY and CDR2 is SYGVKD. The CDR3 is made up of 13 amino acids. The V and J ends lost 4 bases and 8 bases respectively, with 11 bases between them. Here the CDR3 reads CAISGEVVGELFF. The CDR3 coding sequence is TGTGCCATCAGTGGAGAGGTGGTAGGGGAGCTGTTTTTT.

The rearrangement joins TRBV30 to TRBJ1-2, with D possibly TRBD1 on 6 matching bases. The CDR3 consists of 11 residues. Per germline, CDR1 GTSNPN and CDR2 SVGIG (reference sequence). CDR3 sequence: CAATGNYGYTF. The CDR3 DNA is TGTGCTGCTACAGGGAACTATGGCTACACCTTC.

This clone was counted between two and nine times. This chain connects TRBV2 to TRBJ1-1; D is uncertain. V was shortened by 1 base and J by 2 bases, with 8 bases between the two germline ends. CDR1 is SNHLY, CDR2 FYNNEI, per germline. The CDR3 length is 14 residues. CDR3 sequence: CASSEVSINTEAFF. The CDR3 bases are TGTGCCAGCAGTGAAGTCAGTATAAACACTGAAGCTTTCTTT.

This clone has only one observation. The CDR3 here is CAISDRHPGGYTF. The CDR3 bases are TGTGCCATCAGTGATCGACACCCAGGGGGCTACACCTTC. V usage is TRBV10-3 and J usage is TRBJ1-2, with D tentatively TRBD1 (5 bases). This CDR3 contains 13 residues. Trimming left V 3 bases short and J 8 bases short, with 13 bases between. Per the germline V gene, CDR1 is ENHRY and CDR2 is SYGVKD.

V and J are TRBV27 and TRBJ1-2; D is undetermined. V lost 5 bases and J 4 bases, leaving 11 bases between the germline ends. CDR3 length: 13 amino acids. Germline V gene sequence: CDR1 MNHEY, CDR2 SMNVEV (reference sequence). CDR3 bases: TGTGCCAGCAGTAAAGATGGCGGCTATGGCTACACCTTC. Amino acids: CASSKDGGYGYTF.

The chain carries TRBV13 and TRBJ2-7, with TRBD2 as a possible D gene (5 bases). Germline loops: CDR1 PRHDT, CDR2 FYEKMQ (reference sequence). CDR3 length equals 13 residues. V was cut by 5 bases and J by 3 bases, with 11 bases left in between. The CDR3, as DNA: TGTGCCAGCAGCAGGATCGGGGTCTACGAGCAGTACTTC. This gives the protein CASSRIGVYEQYF.

This sequence joins TRBV2 and TRBJ2-7; 8 bases are a match to TRBD2. The V gene end was trimmed by 11 bases and the J gene end by 4 bases; junction bases not matched to a gene: 19. Germline V gene lookup returns CDR1 SNHLY and CDR2 FYNNEI. This CDR3 has 16 residues. In DNA, the CDR3 is TGTGCCTCGACGAAAGAACGTGCGGGGGGCCTATACGAGCAGTACTTC. Amino acid sequence: CASTKERAGGLYEQYF. The whole variable domain, filled in from reference TRBV2 and TRBJ2-7, reads EPEVTQTPSHQVTQMGQEVILRCVPISNHLYFYWYRQILGQKVEFLVSFYNNEISEKSEIFDDQFSVERPDGSNFTLKIRSTKLEDSAMYFCASTKERAGGLYEQYFGPGTRLTVT.